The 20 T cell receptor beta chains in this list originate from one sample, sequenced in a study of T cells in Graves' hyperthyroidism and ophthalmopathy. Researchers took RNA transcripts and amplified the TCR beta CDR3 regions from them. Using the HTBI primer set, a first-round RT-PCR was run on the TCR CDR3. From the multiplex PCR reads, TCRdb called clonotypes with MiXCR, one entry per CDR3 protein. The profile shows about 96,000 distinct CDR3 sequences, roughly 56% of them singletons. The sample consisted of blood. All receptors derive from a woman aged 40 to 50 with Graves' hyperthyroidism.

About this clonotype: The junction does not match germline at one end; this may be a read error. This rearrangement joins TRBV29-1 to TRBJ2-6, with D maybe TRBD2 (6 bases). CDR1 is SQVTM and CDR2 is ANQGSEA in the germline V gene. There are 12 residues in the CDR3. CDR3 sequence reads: CSVPGLGYTEAF. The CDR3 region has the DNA TGCAGCGTTCCGGGACTTGGGTACACTGAAGCTTTC.

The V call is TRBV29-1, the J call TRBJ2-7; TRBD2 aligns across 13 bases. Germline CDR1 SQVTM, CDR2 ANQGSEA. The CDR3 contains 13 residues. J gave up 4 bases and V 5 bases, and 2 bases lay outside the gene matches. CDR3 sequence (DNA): TGCAGCGTTACTAGCGGGAGGGATTACGAGCAGTACTTC. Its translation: CSVTSGRDYEQYF.

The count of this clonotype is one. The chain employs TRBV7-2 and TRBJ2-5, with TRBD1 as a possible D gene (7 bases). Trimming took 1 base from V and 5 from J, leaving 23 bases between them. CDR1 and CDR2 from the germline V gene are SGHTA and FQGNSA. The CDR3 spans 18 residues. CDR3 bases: TGTGCCAGCAGCTTAGACGGGAGAGGGGGCGCCATACGGGAGACCCAGTACTTC. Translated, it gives CASSLDGRGGAIRETQYF.

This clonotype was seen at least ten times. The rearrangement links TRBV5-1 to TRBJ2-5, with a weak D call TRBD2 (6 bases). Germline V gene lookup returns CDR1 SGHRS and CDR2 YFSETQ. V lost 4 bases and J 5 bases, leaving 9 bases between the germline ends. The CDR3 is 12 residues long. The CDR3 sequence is CASSRESETQYF. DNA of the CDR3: TGCGCCAGCAGCCGGGAGTCGGAGACCCAGTACTTC.

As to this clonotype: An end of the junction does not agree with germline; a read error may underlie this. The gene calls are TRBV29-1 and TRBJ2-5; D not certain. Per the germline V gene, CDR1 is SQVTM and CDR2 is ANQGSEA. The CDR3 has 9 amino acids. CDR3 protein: CSVEKPRDF. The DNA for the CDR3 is TGCAGCGTTGAAAAGCCCCGGGACTTC.

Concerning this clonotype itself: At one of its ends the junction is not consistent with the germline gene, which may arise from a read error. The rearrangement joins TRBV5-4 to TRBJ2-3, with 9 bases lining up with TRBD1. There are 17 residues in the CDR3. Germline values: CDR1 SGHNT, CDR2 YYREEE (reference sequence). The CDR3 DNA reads TGTGCCAGCAGACCGGACAGGGGATATGGGAGCACTGATACGCAGTATTTT. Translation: CASRPDRGYGSTDTQYF.

CDR3 nucleotides: TGTGCCAGCAGCACGGGGGGGTCACACAATCAGCCCCAGCATTTT. It translates to CASSTGGSHNQPQHF. This chain uses TRBV2 with TRBJ1-5; tentatively, D is TRBD1 (5 bases). Trimming removed 6 bases at V and 3 bases at J, with 15 bases between. This CDR3 contains 15 residues. Germline CDR1 SNHLY, CDR2 FYNNEI. Drawing the rest from reference TRBV2 and TRBJ1-5, the complete variable domain is EPEVTQTPSHQVTQMGQEVILRCVPISNHLYFYWYRQILGQKVEFLVSFYNNEISEKSEIFDDQFSVERPDGSNFTLKIRSTKLEDSAMYFCASSTGGSHNQPQHFGDGTRLSIL.

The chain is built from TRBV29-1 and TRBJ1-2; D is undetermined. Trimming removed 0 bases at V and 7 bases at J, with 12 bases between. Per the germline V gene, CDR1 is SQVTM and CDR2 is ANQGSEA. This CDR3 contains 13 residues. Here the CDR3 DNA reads TGCAGCGTTGAAGATCAAGGGAACATTGGCTACACCTTC. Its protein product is CSVEDQGNIGYTF.

CDR3 nucleotide sequence: TGTGCCAGTAGTATCTCCGGGGCCAACGTCCTGACTTTC. It specifies CASSISGANVLTF. The V and J genes are TRBV19 and TRBJ2-6; unclear D gene. Per germline, CDR1 LNHDA and CDR2 SQIVND (reference sequence). V lost 3 bases and J lost 4, with 4 bases in between. The CDR3 spans 13 residues.

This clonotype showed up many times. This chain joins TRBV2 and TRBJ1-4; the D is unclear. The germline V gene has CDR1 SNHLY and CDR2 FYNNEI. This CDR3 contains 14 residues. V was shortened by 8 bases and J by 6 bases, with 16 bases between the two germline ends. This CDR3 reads CASGVEGGDEKLFF. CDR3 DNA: TGTGCCAGCGGCGTGGAGGGTGGGGATGAAAAACTGTTTTTT.

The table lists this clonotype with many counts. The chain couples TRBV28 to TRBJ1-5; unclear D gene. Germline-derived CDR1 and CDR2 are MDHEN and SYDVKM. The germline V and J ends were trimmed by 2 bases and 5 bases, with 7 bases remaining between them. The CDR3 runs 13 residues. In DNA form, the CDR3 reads TGTGCCAGCAGTTTAGAGGGTTATCAGCCCCAGCATTTT. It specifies CASSLEGYQPQHF.

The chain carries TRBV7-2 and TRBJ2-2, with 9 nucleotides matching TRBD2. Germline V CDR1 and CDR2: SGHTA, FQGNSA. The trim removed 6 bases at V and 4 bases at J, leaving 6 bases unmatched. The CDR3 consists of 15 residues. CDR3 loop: CASSYLAGPTGELFF. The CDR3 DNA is TGTGCCAGCAGTTACCTAGCGGGACCCACCGGGGAGCTGTTTTTT.

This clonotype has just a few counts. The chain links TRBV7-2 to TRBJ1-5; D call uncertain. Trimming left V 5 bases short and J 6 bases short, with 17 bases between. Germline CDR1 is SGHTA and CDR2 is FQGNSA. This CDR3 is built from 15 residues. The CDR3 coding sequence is TGTGCCAGCAGCCCTTCATCCTGGGTCGGTCAGCCCCAGCATTTT. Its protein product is CASSPSSWVGQPQHF.

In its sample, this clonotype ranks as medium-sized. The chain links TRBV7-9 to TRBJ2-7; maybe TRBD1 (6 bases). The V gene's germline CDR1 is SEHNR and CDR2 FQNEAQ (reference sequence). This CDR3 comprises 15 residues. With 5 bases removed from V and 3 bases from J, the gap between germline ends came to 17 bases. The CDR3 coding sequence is TGTGCCAGCAGCGCAACCCCGGACAGCATCTACGAGCAGTACTTC. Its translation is CASSATPDSIYEQYF. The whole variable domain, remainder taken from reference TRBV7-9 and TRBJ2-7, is DTGVSQNPRHKITKRGQNVTFRCDPISEHNRLYWYRQTLGQGPEFLTYFQNEAQLEKSRLLSDRFSAERPKGSFSTLEIQRTEQGDSAMYLCASSATPDSIYEQYFGPGTRLTVT.

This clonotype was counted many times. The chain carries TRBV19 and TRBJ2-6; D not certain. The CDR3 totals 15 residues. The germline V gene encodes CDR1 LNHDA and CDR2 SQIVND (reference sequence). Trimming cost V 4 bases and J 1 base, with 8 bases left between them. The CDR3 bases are TGTGCCAGTAGTACTACAAAATCTGGGGCCAACGTCCTGACTTTC. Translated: CASSTTKSGANVLTF.

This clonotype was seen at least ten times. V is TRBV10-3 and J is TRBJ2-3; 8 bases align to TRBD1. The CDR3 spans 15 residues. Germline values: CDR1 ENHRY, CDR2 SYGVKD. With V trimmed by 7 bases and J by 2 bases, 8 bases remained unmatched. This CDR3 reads CAINPDREPTDTQYF. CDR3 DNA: TGTGCCATCAATCCGGACAGGGAACCCACAGATACGCAGTATTTT.

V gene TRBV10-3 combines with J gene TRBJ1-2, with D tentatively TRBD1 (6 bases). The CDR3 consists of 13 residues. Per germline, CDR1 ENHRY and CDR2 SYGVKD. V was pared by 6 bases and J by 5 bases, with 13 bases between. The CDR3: CAISSGVPYGYTF. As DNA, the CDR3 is TGTGCCATCAGCTCAGGGGTCCCGTATGGCTACACCTTC.

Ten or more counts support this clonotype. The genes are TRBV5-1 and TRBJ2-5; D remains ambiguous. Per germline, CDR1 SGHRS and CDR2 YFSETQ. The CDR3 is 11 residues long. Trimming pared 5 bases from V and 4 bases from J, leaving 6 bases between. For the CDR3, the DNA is TGCGCCAGCAGGGGGTTAGAGACCCAGTACTTC. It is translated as CASRGLETQYF.

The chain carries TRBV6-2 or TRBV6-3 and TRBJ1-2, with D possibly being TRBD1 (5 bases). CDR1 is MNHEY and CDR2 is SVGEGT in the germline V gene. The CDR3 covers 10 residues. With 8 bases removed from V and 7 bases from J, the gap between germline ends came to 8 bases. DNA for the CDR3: TGTGCCAGCGACAGACGTGGCTACACCTTC. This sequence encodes CASDRRGYTF.

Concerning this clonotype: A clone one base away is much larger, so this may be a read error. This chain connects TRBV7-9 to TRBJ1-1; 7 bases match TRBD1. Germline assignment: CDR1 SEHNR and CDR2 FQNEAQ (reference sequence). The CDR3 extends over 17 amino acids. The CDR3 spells CASSLTPWTGKNAEAFF. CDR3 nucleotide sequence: TGTGCCAGCAGCTTAACGCCGTGGACAGGAAAGAACGCTGAAGCTTTCTTT.